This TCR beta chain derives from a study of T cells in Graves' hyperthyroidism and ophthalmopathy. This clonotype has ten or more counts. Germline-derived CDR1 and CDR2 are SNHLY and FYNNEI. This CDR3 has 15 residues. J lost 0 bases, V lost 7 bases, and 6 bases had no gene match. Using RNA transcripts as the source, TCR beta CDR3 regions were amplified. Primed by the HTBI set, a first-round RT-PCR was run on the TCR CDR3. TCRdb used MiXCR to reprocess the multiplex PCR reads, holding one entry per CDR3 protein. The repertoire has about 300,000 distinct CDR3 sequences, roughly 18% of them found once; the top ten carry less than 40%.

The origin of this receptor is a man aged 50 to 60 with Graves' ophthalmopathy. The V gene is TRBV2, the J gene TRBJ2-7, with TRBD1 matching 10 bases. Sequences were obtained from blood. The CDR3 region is CASIPGQGSSYEQYF. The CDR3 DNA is TGTGCCAGCATACCGGGACAGGGGAGCTCCTACGAGCAGTACTTC. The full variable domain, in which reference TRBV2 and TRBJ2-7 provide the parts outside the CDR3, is EPEVTQTPSHQVTQMGQEVILRCVPISNHLYFYWYRQILGQKVEFLVSFYNNEISEKSEIFDDQFSVERPDGSNFTLKIRSTKLEDSAMYFCASIPGQGSSYEQYFGPGTRLTVT.